These 26 T cell receptor beta chains came from one sample sequenced in a study of CD8 T cells in Susac syndrome. Reverse transcription of roughly 0.5 to 1 ug RNA was performed with random hexamers. One entry per CDR3 protein, called by TCRdb with MiXCR from the immunoSEQ multiplex PCR reads. The sample carries tens of thousands of distinct CDR3 sequences, 85% to 95% recorded once. Sequenced input: CD4+ T cells from PBMCs. The receptors come from a human donor with Susac syndrome.

This clonotype was seen only once. J is TRBJ2-5 and V is TRBV20-1; 7 bases line up with TRBD1. The CDR3 runs to 14 residues. The germline V gene encodes CDR1 DFQATT and CDR2 SNEGSKA (reference sequence). V shed 1 base, J shed 5 bases, and the junction held 7 bases outside the gene matches. CDR3 residues: CSARGRDSLETQYF. The CDR3 DNA is TGCAGTGCTAGAGGTCGGGACAGCCTCGAGACCCAGTACTTC.

CDR3 residues: CSASGSRANQPQHF. CDR3 bases: TGCAGTGCTAGCGGGTCCAGGGCCAATCAGCCCCAGCATTTT. This chain uses TRBV20-1 with TRBJ1-5; TRBD1 might be the D (5 bases). V lost 3 bases to trimming and J lost 3 bases, with 12 bases between them. CDR3 size: 14 residues. CDR1 and CDR2 from the germline V gene are DFQATT and SNEGSKA (reference sequence).

The V call is TRBV10-3, the J call TRBJ1-2; D remains ambiguous. V lost 3 bases, J lost 2 bases, and 7 bases lay in between. CDR3 length: 13 residues. Germline V lookup: CDR1 ENHRY, CDR2 SYGVKD. In nucleotides, the CDR3 is TGTGCCATCAGTGACAGCGAAAACTATGGCTACACCTTC. It specifies CAISDSENYGYTF.

This clonotype showed up just once. Here the CDR3 DNA reads TGTGCCAGTAGTACGCGACAGGGGGCGAAAGGCTACACCTTC. Translating it yields CASSTRQGAKGYTF. This chain joins TRBV19 and TRBJ1-2; 10 nucleotides line up with TRBD1. Germline-derived CDR1 and CDR2 are LNHDA and SQIVND (reference sequence). After removal of 4 bases from V and 8 bases from J, the junction contained 7 bases not matched to a gene. The CDR3 spans 14 residues.

V gene TRBV4-1 combines with J gene TRBJ2-1, with 8 bases that match TRBD2. Trimming took 1 base from V and 2 from J; bases not matched to a gene: 7. There are 17 residues in the CDR3. Germline V gene data show CDR1 as MGHRA and CDR2 as YSYEKL. The CDR3 sequence: CASSQGMRGATYNEQFF. CDR3 sequence (DNA): TGCGCCAGCAGCCAAGGTATGCGGGGGGCAACCTACAATGAGCAGTTCTTC.

This clonotype was picked up a small number of times. The chain links TRBV30 to TRBJ2-7; D is tentatively TRBD1 or TRBD2 (5 bases each). V lost 1 base to trimming and J lost 9 bases, with 13 bases between them. The germline V gene has CDR1 GTSNPN and CDR2 SVGIG (reference sequence). The CDR3 spans 12 residues. CDR3 in amino acids: CAWSGRGAWQYF. The CDR3 nucleotides are TGTGCCTGGAGTGGTCGGGGCGCGTGGCAGTACTTC.

The chain uses TRBV20-1 and TRBJ1-1, with 7 bases lining up with TRBD1. With V trimmed by 0 bases and J by 2 bases, 9 bases remained unmatched. This CDR3 has 16 amino acids. CDR1 is DFQATT and CDR2 is SNEGSKA in the germline V gene (reference sequence). CDR3 region: CSAREVGGNPNTEAFF. The CDR3 DNA reads as TGCAGTGCTAGAGAGGTAGGGGGCAACCCTAACACTGAAGCTTTCTTT.

V usage is TRBV30 and J usage is TRBJ2-7; D remains ambiguous. The germline V and J ends were trimmed by 0 bases and 7 bases, with 10 bases remaining between them. Germline V CDR1 and CDR2: GTSNPN, SVGIG (reference sequence). The CDR3 totals 12 residues. The CDR3 DNA reads TGTGCCTGGAGTGTCTCTCAGTATGAGCAGTACTTC. Amino acid sequence: CAWSVSQYEQYF.

The chain employs TRBV5-4 and TRBJ2-1; tentatively, D is TRBD1 (6 bases). The germline V gene has CDR1 SGHNT and CDR2 YYREEE (reference sequence). This CDR3 has 14 amino acids. V gave up 3 bases and J gave up 8 bases, with 15 bases separating them. CDR3 sequence: CASSSSGTLDEQFF. The DNA of the CDR3 is TGTGCCAGCAGCTCTTCCGGGACACTCGATGAGCAGTTCTTC.

J is TRBJ1-2 and V is TRBV28; D remains unclear. CDR1 and CDR2 from the germline V gene are MDHEN and SYDVKM. With 9 bases removed from V and 4 bases from J, the gap between germline ends came to 9 bases. The CDR3 consists of 11 residues. CDR3 sequence reads: CASDEGYGYTF. The CDR3 nucleotides are TGTGCCAGTGACGAGGGCTATGGCTACACCTTC.

DNA of the CDR3: TGCAGTGCTAGAGGAGCGTCGGACGGGGGAGGGACCCAGTACTTC. As protein: CSARGASDGGGTQYF. V and J are TRBV20-1 and TRBJ2-5, with D perhaps matching TRBD2 (6 bases). Germline CDR1 reads DFQATT; CDR2 reads SNEGSKA (reference sequence). V dropped 1 base and J dropped 7 bases, with 19 bases sitting between them. The CDR3 sequence is 15 residues long.

The chain carries TRBV29-1 and TRBJ1-2, with D perhaps TRBD1 (6 bases). The CDR3 is made up of 13 amino acids. V lost 1 base and J lost 4, with 10 bases in between. Per the germline V gene, CDR1 is SQVTM and CDR2 is ANQGSEA. The CDR3 coding sequence is TGCAGCGTTGAAGGTACAGGGATCTATGGCTACACCTTC. It specifies CSVEGTGIYGYTF.

Written as DNA, the CDR3 is TGTGCCAGCAGCGCAGCCCGGGACAGAGCCTACAATGAGCAGTTCTTC. Residues: CASSAARDRAYNEQFF. The chain has TRBV9 and TRBJ2-1, with 7 bases that match TRBD1. Germline loops: CDR1 SGDLS, CDR2 YYNGEE. Trimming cost V 3 bases and J 2 bases; bases outside gene matches: 8. The CDR3 extends over 16 amino acids.

The chain carries TRBV7-9 and TRBJ1-5, with D tentatively TRBD1 (5 bases). Germline values: CDR1 SEHNR, CDR2 FQNEAQ (reference sequence). V shed 2 bases and J shed 5 bases, with 10 bases lying between them. The CDR3 totals 14 residues. The CDR3 sequence is CASSLKGEDQPQHF. Here the CDR3 DNA reads TGTGCCAGCAGCTTAAAAGGGGAGGATCAGCCCCAGCATTTT.

V is TRBV7-3 and J is TRBJ2-7; TRBD1 agrees at 10 bases. Germline V lookup: CDR1 SGHTA, CDR2 FQGTGA. V lost 6 bases and J lost 9; bases outside the gene matches: 11. CDR3 size: 14 residues. CDR3 coding DNA: TGTGCCAGCAGTCAAAAGGACAGGGGGTCCGGGCAGTACTTC. Protein product: CASSQKDRGSGQYF.

This chain joins TRBV3-1 and TRBJ2-5, with a tentative D call TRBD1 (6 bases). The CDR3 is made up of 11 amino acids. The V end was cut by 11 bases, the J end by 5 bases, with 12 bases between. Germline V gives CDR1 LGHDT, CDR2 YNNKEL (reference sequence). The CDR3 nucleotides are TGTGCCGCCGAGGGGGTGGAGACCCAGTACTTC. Amino acid sequence: CAAEGVETQYF.

This clonotype was seen only once. The chain combines TRBV7-9 with TRBJ2-3; a possible D gene is TRBD2 (5 bases). Trimming removed 5 bases at V and 6 bases at J, with 21 bases between. The CDR3 consists of 16 residues. Germline V gene lookup returns CDR1 SEHNR and CDR2 FQNEAQ (reference sequence). CDR3 sequence reads: CASSPAVLGIADTQYF. Here the CDR3 DNA reads TGTGCCAGCAGCCCAGCGGTACTAGGGATAGCTGATACGCAGTATTTT.

The gene calls are TRBV4-1 and TRBJ2-1, with 8 bases that match TRBD2. The CDR3 is 15 amino acids. After removal of 2 bases from V and 4 bases from J, the junction contained 4 bases not matched to a gene. The germline CDR1 and CDR2 sequences are MGHRA and YSYEKL. Written as DNA, the CDR3 is TGCGCCAGCAGCCAAAGCGGGGGCCGATACAATGAGCAGTTCTTC. Its protein product is CASSQSGGRYNEQFF.

The CDR3 spells CASSLRDRGPTDTQYF. The CDR3 coding sequence is TGTGCCAGCAGCCTTAGGGACAGGGGGCCCACAGATACGCAGTATTTT. The chain combines TRBV5-4 with TRBJ2-3, with 12 bases fitting TRBD1. This CDR3 spans 16 amino acids. J lost 2 bases, V lost 4 bases, and 5 bases had no gene match. Germline V gene data show CDR1 as SGHNT and CDR2 as YYREEE (reference sequence). Complete variable domain (other parts from reference TRBV5-4 and TRBJ2-3): ETGVTQSPTHLIKTRGQQVTLRCSSQSGHNTVSWYQQALGQGPQFIFQYYREEENGRGNFPPRFSGLQFPNYSSELNVNALELDDSALYLCASSLRDRGPTDTQYFGPGTRLTVL.

The gene calls are TRBV30 and TRBJ1-1; possibly TRBD1 for D (6 bases). The CDR3 consists of 12 residues. Germline V CDR1 and CDR2: GTSNPN, SVGIG (reference sequence). The V and J ends lost 3 bases and 5 bases respectively, with 10 bases between them. For the CDR3, the DNA is TGTGCCTGGAGACAGGGCGGGACTGAAGCTTTCTTT. Its translation is CAWRQGGTEAFF.

V and J are TRBV27 and TRBJ1-6; D is perhaps TRBD1 (5 bases). Germline CDR1 and CDR2: MNHEY and SMNVEV (reference sequence). The V end was cut by 4 bases, the J end by 13 bases, with 14 bases between. The CDR3 covers 13 residues. CDR3 sequence: CASSYVQGGPLHF. As DNA, the CDR3 is TGTGCCAGCAGTTATGTGCAGGGCGGCCCCCTCCACTTT.

The chain joins TRBV27 to TRBJ2-7; D unclear. Trimming shortened V by 0 bases and J by 2 bases, and 11 bases separated the two germline ends. Germline V CDR1 and CDR2: MNHEY, SMNVEV (reference sequence). The CDR3 sequence is 15 residues long. CDR3 sequence: CASSLSNQRAYEQYF. The CDR3 DNA is TGTGCCAGCAGTTTATCGAATCAGAGAGCCTACGAGCAGTACTTC.

J is TRBJ2-1 and V is TRBV29-1; 9 bases fit TRBD1. Germline V gene data show CDR1 as SQVTM and CDR2 as ANQGSEA. The trim removed 7 bases at V and 8 bases at J, leaving 6 bases unmatched. This CDR3 is built from 12 residues. CDR3 sequence: CSARTGEDEQFF. For the CDR3, the DNA is TGCAGCGCCCGGACAGGGGAGGATGAGCAGTTCTTC.

The rearrangement joins TRBV30 to TRBJ2-4; 10 bases agree with TRBD2. This CDR3 contains 18 residues. Germline V lookup: CDR1 GTSNPN, CDR2 SVGIG (reference sequence). V shed 6 bases and J 0 bases; nucleotides not matched to a gene: 14. The CDR3 coding sequence is TGTGCCTGCCGGTCTAGCGGGGGCCCTACCTTAGCCAAAAACATTCAGTACTTC. Protein product: CACRSSGGPTLAKNIQYF.

J is TRBJ2-7 and V is TRBV28; possibly TRBD1 or TRBD2 for D (5 bases each). Germline CDR1 and CDR2: MDHEN and SYDVKM. The CDR3 is 14 amino acids. Trimming stripped 6 bases from V and 2 bases from J, with 14 bases between. The chain's CDR3 is CASRPQDLTYEQYF. The CDR3, as DNA: TGTGCCAGCAGACCACAGGACTTGACCTACGAGCAGTACTTC. Drawing the rest from reference TRBV28 and TRBJ2-7, the complete variable domain is DVKVTQSSRYLVKRTGEKVFLECVQDMDHENMFWYRQDPGLGLRLIYFSYDVKMKEKGDIPEGYSVSREKKERFSLILESASTNQTSMYLCASRPQDLTYEQYFGPGTRLTVT.

This chain uses TRBV14 with TRBJ2-5; perhaps TRBD2 as D (6 bases). V was trimmed by 4 bases and J by 1 base, leaving 10 bases between them. Germline V CDR1 and CDR2: SGHDN, FVKESK. The CDR3 is made up of 14 amino acids. The CDR3 is CASSRNSGQETQYF. Written as DNA, the CDR3 is TGTGCCAGCAGCCGAAATAGCGGCCAAGAGACCCAGTACTTC.